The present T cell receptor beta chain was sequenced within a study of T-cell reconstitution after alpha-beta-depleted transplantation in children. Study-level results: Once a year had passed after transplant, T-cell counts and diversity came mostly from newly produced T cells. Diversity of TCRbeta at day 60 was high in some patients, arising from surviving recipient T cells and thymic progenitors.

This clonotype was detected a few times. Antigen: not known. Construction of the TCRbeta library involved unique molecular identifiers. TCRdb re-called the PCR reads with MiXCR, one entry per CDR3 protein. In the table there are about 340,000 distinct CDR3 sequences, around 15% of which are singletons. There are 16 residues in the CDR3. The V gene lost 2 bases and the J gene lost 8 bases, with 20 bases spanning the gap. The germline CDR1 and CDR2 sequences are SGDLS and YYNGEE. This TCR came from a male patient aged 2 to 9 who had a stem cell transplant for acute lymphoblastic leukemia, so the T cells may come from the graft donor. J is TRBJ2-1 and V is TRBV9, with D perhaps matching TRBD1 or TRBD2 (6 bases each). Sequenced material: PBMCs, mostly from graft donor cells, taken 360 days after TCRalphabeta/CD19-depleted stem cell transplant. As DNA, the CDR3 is TGTGCCAGCAGCGTCCGAAGGGGGGACTCGGCCCATGAGCAGTTCTTC. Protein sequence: CASSVRRGDSAHEQFF.